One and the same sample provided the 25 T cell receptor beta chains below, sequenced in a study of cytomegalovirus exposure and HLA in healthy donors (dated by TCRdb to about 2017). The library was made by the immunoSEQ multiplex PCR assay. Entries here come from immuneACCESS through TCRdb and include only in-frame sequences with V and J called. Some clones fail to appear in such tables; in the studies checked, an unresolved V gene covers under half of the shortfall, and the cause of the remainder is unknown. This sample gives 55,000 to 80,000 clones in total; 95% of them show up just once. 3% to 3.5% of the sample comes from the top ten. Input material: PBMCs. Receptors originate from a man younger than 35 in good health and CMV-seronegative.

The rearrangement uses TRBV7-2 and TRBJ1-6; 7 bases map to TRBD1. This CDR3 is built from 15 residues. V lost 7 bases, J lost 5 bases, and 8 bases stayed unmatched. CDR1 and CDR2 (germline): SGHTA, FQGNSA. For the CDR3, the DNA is TGTGCCAGCACCCCGCAGACAGGGAATAATTCACCCCTCCACTTT. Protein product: CASTPQTGNNSPLHF. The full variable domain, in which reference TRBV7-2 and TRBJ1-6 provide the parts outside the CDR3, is GAGVSQSPSNKVTEKGKDVELRCDPISGHTALYWYRQSLGQGLEFLIYFQGNSAPDKSGLPSDRFSAERTGGSVSTLTIQRTQQEDSAVYLCASTPQTGNNSPLHFGNGTRLTVT.

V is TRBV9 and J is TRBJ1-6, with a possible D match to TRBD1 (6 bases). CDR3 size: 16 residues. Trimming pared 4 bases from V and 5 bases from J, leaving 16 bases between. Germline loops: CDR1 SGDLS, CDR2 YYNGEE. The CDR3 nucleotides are TGTGCCAGCAGCCCCCAAGCCAGGGGTCATAATTCACCCCTCCACTTT. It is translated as CASSPQARGHNSPLHF.

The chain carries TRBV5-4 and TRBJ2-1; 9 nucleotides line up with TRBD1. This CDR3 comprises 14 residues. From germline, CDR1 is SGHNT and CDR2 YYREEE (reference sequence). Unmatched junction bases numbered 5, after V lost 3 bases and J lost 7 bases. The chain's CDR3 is CASSWDRARNEQFF. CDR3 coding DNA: TGTGCCAGCAGCTGGGACAGGGCTAGGAATGAGCAGTTCTTC.

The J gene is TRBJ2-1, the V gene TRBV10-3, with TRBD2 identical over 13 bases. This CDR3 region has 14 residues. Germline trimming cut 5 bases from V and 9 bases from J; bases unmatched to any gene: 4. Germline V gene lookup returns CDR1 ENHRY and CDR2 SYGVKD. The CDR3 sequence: CAISFGTSGAEQFF. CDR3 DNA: TGTGCCATCAGTTTCGGGACTAGCGGGGCTGAGCAGTTCTTC.

CDR3 nucleotide sequence: TGTGCCAGTACCCTAGGGGGGGGCGGGGAGCTGTTTTTT. It specifies CASTLGGGGELFF. The chain recombines TRBV19 with TRBJ2-2; possible D gene TRBD2, 7 bases. The length of the CDR3 is 13 residues. Deletions cut 7 bases from V and 7 bases from J, with 13 bases between. From germline, CDR1 is LNHDA and CDR2 SQIVND (reference sequence).

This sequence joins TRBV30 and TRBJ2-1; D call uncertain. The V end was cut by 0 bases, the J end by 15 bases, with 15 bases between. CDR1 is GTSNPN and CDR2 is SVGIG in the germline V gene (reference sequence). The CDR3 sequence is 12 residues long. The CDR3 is CAWSVTHQLWFF. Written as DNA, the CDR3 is TGTGCCTGGAGTGTAACCCACCAACTCTGGTTCTTC.

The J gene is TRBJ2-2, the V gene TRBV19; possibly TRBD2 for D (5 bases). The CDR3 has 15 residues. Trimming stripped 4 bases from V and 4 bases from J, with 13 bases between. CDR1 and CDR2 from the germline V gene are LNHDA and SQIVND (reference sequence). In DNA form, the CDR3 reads TGTGCCAGTAGTACCCCCGTTGGAGGCACCGGGGAGCTGTTTTTT. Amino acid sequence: CASSTPVGGTGELFF.

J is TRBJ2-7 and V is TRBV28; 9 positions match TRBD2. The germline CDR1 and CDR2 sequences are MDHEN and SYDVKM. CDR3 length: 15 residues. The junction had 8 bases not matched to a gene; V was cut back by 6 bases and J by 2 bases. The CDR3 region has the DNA TGTGCCAGCAGCCATAGCGGGGGCCTTCCCTACGAGCAGTACTTC. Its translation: CASSHSGGLPYEQYF.

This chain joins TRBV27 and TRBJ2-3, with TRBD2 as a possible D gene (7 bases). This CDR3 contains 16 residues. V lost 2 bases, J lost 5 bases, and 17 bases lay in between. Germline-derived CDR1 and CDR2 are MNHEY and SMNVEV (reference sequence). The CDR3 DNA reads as TGTGCCAGCAGTTTAGGTGGGGGGGCGCTTAAAGATACGCAGTATTTT. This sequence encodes CASSLGGGALKDTQYF.

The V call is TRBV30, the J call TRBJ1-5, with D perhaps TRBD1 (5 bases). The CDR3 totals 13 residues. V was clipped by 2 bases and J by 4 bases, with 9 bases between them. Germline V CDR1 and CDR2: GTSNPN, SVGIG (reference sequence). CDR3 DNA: TGTGCCTGGAGTTCGGGGGATAATCAGCCCCAGCATTTT. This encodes CAWSSGDNQPQHF.

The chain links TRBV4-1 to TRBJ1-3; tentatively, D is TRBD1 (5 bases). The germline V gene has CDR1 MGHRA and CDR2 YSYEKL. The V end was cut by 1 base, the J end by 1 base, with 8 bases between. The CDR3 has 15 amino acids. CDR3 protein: CASSQVPGSGNTIYF. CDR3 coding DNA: TGCGCCAGCAGCCAAGTTCCAGGGTCTGGAAACACCATATATTTT.

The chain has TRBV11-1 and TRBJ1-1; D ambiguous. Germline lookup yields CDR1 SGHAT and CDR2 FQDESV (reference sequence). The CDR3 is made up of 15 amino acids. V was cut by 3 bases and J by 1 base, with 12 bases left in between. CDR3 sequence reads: CASSFRGPRNTEAFF. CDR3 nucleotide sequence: TGTGCCAGCAGCTTCCGGGGTCCTAGGAACACTGAAGCTTTCTTT.

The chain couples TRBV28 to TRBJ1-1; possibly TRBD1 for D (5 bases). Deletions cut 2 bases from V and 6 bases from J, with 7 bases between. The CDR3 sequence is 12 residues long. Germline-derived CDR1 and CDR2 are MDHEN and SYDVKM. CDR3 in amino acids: CASSLRGSEAFF. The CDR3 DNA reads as TGTGCCAGCAGTTTACGGGGGTCTGAAGCTTTCTTT.

The CDR3 sequence is CASSLAGDEAFF. The CDR3 region has the DNA TGCGCCAGCAGCTTGGCGGGGGACGAAGCTTTCTTT. The chain combines TRBV5-1 with TRBJ1-1, with D possibly being TRBD1 (5 bases). Trimming cost V 0 bases and J 8 bases, with 8 bases left between them. The CDR3 is made up of 12 amino acids. Germline CDR1 and CDR2: SGHRS and YFSETQ. Variable domain in full (rest from reference TRBV5-1 and TRBJ1-1): KAGVTQTPRYLIKTRGQQVTLSCSPISGHRSVSWYQQTPGQGLQFLFEYFSETQRNKGNFPGRFSGRQFSNSRSEMNVSTLELGDSALYLCASSLAGDEAFFGQGTRLTVV.

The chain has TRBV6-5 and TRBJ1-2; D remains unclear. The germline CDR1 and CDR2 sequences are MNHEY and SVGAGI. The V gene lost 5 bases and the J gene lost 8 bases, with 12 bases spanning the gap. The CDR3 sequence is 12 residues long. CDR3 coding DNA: TGTGCCAGCAGTCTCAATGGAGGGGGCTACACCTTC. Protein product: CASSLNGGGYTF.

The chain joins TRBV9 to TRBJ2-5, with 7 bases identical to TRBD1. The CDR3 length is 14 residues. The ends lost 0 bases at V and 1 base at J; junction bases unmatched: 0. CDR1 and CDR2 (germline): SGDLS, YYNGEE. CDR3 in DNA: TGTGCCAGCAGCGTAGGGACAGGCCAAGAGACCCAGTACTTC. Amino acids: CASSVGTGQETQYF.

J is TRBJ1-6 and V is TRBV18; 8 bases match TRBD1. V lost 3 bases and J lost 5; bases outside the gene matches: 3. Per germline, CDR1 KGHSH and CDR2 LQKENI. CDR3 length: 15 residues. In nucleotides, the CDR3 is TGTGCCAGCTCACCCACGGGACAGGATAATTCACCCCTCCACTTT. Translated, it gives CASSPTGQDNSPLHF.

The CDR3 protein is CASSRQGDQPQHF. CDR3 DNA: TGTGCCAGCAGCCGACAGGGAGATCAGCCCCAGCATTTT. The chain has TRBV5-5 and TRBJ1-5; TRBD1 matches 7 bases. J lost 5 bases, V lost 4 bases, and 3 bases had no gene match. Germline loops: CDR1 SGHKS, CDR2 YYEKEE (reference sequence). The length of the CDR3 is 13 residues.

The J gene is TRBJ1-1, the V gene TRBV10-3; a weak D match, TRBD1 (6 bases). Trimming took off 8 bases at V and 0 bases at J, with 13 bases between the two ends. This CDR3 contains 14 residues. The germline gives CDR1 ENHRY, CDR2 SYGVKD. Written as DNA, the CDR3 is TGTGCCATCTTTCGGACAGACTTGAACACTGAAGCTTTCTTT. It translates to CAIFRTDLNTEAFF.

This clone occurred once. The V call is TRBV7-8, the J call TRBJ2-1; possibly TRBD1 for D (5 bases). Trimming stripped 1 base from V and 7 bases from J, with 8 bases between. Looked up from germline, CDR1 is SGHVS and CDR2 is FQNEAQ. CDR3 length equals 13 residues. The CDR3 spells CASSLDRLNEQFF. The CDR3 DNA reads TGTGCCAGCAGCTTAGACAGGCTTAATGAGCAGTTCTTC.

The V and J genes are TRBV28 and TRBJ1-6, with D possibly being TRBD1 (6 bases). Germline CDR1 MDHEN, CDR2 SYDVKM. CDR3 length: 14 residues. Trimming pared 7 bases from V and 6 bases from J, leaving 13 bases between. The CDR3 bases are TGTGCCAGCACCCCGGGACAAGTTAATTCACCCCTCCACTTT. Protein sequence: CASTPGQVNSPLHF.

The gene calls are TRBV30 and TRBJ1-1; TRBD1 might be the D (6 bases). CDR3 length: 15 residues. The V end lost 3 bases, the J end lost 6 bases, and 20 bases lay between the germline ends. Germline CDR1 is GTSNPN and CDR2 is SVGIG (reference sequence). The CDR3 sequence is CAWRTRLTPGAEAFF. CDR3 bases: TGTGCCTGGAGAACCAGGTTAACCCCAGGGGCTGAAGCTTTCTTT.

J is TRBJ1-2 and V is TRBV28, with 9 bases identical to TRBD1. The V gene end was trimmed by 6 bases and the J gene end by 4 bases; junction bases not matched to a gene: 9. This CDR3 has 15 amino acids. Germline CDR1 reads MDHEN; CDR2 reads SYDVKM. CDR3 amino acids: CASRSGTGLLYGYTF. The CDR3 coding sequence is TGTGCCAGCAGGTCCGGGACAGGGCTACTCTATGGCTACACCTTC.

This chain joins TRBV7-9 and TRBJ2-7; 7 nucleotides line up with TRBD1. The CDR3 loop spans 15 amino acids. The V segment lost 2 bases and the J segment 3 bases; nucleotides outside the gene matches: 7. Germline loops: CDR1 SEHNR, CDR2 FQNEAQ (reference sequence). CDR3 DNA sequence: TGTGCCAGCAGCTTAACAGGGGACACTTACTACGAGCAGTACTTC. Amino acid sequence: CASSLTGDTYYEQYF.

The CDR3 protein is CASSLGPGGSPLHF. CDR3 nucleotide sequence: TGTGCCAGCAGCTTGGGACCAGGGGGGTCCCCCCTCCACTTT. The chain has TRBV7-2 and TRBJ1-6; TRBD1 matches at 7 bases. The CDR3 totals 14 residues. The ends lost 3 bases at V and 13 bases at J; junction bases unmatched: 9. Germline V gene lookup returns CDR1 SGHTA and CDR2 FQGNSA.